This record concerns one TCR beta chain sequence. Its antigen remains unknown. The entry originates in a study of T cell repertoires in cytomegalovirus infection. The wider study: Matching HLA type, along with CMV infection, was indicated by public TCR beta signatures.

Via MiXCR, TCRdb re-called the reads, giving one row per CDR3 protein. The sample includes 150,000 to 200,000 distinct CDR3 sequences, roughly 30% of them seen just once. The V end lost 3 bases, the J end lost 3 bases, and 17 bases lay between the germline ends. This CDR3 has 16 amino acids. Whole-study findings and limits: Cumulative public TCR beta family frequency identified carriers of CMV plus the relevant HLA. It was HLA-C-restricted CMV-specific TCR beta clonotypes that dominated the response ex vivo.

The clonotype comes from a human donor in good health (CMV status not recorded). Some clones in this sample may be carry-over from other donors' samples. What was sequenced was PBMCs. The chain recombines TRBV12-3 or TRBV12-4 with TRBJ1-1; D is possibly TRBD1 (6 bases). As DNA, the CDR3 is TGTGCCAGCAGTTTTTTTTCGGGAAGGGGGGACACTGAAGCTTTCTTT. Its protein product is CASSFFSGRGDTEAFF.